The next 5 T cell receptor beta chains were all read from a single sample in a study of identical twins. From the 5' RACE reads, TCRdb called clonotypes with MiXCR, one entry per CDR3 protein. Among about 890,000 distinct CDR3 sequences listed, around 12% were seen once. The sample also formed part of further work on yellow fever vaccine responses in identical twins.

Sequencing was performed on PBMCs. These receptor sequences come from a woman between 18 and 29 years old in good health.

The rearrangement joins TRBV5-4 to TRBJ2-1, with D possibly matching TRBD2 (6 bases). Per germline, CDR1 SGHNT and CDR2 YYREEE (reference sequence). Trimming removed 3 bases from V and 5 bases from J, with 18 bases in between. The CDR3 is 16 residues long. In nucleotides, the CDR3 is TGTGCCAGCAGCTCGCCCTCAGCGGGTTCCCACAATGAGCAGTTCTTC. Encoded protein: CASSSPSAGSHNEQFF.

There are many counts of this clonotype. This chain's CDR3 is CSVEGRATDTQYF. DNA for the CDR3: TGCAGCGTTGAGGGGAGGGCGACAGATACGCAGTATTTT. The chain employs TRBV29-1 and TRBJ2-3; 7 positions match TRBD2. Germline lookup yields CDR1 SQVTM and CDR2 ANQGSEA. This CDR3 is 13 amino acids long. V lost 3 bases and J lost 3; bases outside the gene matches: 3.

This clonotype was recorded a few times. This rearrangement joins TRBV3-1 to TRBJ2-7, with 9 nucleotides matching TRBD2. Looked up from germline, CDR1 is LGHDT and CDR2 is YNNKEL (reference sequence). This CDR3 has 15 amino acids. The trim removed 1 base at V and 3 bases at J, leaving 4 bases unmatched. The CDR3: CASSQGTSAIYEQYF. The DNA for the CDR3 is TGTGCCAGCAGCCAAGGGACTAGCGCCATCTACGAGCAGTACTTC.

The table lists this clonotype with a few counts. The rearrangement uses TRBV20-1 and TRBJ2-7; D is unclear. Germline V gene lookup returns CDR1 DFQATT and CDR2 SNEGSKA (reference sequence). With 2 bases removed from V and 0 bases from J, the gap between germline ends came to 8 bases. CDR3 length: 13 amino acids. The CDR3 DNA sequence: TGCAGTGCTAGACGGACCAGCTCCTACGAGCAGTACTTC. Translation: CSARRTSSYEQYF.

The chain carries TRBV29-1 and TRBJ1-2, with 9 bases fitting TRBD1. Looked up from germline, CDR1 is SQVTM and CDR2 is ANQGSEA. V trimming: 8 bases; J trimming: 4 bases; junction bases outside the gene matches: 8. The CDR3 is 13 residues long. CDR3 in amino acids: CSTTGGKGYGYTF. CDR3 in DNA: TGCAGCACCACAGGGGGCAAGGGCTATGGCTACACCTTC.